This T cell receptor beta chain was captured by sequencing in a study of coeliac disease. Regarding the study as a whole: The authors judged this method unsuitable for unbiased gliadin-specific T cell detection. Lower clonality than controls marked TRB and TRG repertoires from active celiac intraepithelial and lamina propria samples. Most TRB amino acid sequences occurred in only one sample.

Cells were frozen in aliquots of about 500,000, and one aliquot per fraction was sequenced. Clones were sequenced by immunoSEQ multiplex PCR, and TCRdb holds only the in-frame ones, with some missing. The sample consists of 3,000 to 3,500 clones, over 60% of them appearing once. Comments on this clone: Its antigen remains unknown.

Germline CDR1 reads GTSNPN; CDR2 reads SVGIG (reference sequence). The CDR3 extends over 13 amino acids. V was pared by 7 bases and J by 3 bases, with 4 bases of the junction left unmatched. The chain has TRBV30 and TRBJ2-3; TRBD2 aligns across 10 bases. The sequenced sample was lymphocytes from the gut lamina propria. The source of this sequence is an elderly man without celiac disease. The CDR3 loop reads CALPSGGTDTQYF. As DNA, the CDR3 is TGTGCCTTACCTAGCGGGGGAACAGATACGCAGTATTTT.